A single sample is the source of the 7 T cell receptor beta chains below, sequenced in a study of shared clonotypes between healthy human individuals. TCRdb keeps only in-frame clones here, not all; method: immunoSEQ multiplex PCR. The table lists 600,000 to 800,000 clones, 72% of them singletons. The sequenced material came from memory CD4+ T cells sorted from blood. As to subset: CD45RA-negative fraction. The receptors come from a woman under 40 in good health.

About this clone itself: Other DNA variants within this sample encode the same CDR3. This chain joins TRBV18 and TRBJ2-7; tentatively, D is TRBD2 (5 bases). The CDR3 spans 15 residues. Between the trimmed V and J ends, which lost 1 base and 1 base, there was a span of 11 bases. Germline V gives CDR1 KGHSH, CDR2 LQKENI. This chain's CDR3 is CASSPQRESSYEQYF. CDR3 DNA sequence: TGTGCCAGCTCACCACAGAGGGAGTCGTCCTACGAGCAGTACTTC.

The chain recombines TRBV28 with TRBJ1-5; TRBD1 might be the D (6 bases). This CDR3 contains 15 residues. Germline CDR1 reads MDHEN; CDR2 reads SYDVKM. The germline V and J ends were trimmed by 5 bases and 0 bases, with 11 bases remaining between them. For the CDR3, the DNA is TGTGCCAGCAGTGAAACAGGGTATAGCAATCAGCCCCAGCATTTT. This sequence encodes CASSETGYSNQPQHF.

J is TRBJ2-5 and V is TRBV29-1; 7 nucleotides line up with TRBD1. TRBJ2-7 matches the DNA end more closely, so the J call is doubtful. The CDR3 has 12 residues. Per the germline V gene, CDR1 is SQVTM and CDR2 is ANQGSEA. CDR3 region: CSATQGSYEQYF. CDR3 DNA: TGCAGCGCGACACAGGGGTCCTACGAGCAGTACTTC.

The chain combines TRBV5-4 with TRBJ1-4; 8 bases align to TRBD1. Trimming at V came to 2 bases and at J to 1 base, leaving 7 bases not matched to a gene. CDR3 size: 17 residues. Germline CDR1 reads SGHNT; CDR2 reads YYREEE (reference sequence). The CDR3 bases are TGTGCCAGCAGCTTCCCAACAGGGGGAAGAACTAATGAAAAACTGTTTTTT. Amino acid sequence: CASSFPTGGRTNEKLFF.

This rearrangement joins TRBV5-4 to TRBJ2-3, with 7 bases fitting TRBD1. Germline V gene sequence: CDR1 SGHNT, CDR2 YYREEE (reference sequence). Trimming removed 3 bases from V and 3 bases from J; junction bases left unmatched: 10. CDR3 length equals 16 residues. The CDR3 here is CASSSTLTGFTDTQYF. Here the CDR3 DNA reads TGTGCCAGCAGCTCTACGTTGACAGGGTTTACAGATACGCAGTATTTT.

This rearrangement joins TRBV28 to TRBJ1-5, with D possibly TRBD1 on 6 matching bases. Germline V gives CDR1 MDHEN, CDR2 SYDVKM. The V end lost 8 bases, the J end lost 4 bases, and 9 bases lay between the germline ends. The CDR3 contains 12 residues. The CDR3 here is CASEGGNQPQHF. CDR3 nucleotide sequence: TGTGCCAGCGAAGGGGGAAATCAGCCCCAGCATTTT.

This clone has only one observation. CDR3 DNA sequence: TGTGCCAGCAGTTTCAGCACCAGCTCCTACGAGCAGTACTTC. It specifies CASSFSTSSYEQYF. The V and J genes are TRBV28 and TRBJ2-7; D uncertain. The germline V gene has CDR1 MDHEN and CDR2 SYDVKM. This CDR3 region has 14 residues. The germline V and J ends were trimmed by 3 bases and 0 bases, with 9 bases remaining between them. The whole variable domain, filled in from reference TRBV28 and TRBJ2-7, reads DVKVTQSSRYLVKRTGEKVFLECVQDMDHENMFWYRQDPGLGLRLIYFSYDVKMKEKGDIPEGYSVSREKKERFSLILESASTNQTSMYLCASSFSTSSYEQYFGPGTRLTVT.